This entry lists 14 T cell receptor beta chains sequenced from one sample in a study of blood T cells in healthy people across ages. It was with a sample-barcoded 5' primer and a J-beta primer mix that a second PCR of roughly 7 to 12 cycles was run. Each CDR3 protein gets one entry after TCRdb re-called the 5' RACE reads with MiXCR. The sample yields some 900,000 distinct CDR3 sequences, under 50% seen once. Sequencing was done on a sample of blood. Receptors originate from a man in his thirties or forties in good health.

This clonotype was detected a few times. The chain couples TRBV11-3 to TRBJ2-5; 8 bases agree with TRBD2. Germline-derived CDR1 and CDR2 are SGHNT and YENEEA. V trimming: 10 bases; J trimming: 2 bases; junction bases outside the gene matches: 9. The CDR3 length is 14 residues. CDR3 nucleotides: TGTGCCACCTCTACGGGGGGGACGCAAGAGACCCAGTACTTC. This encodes CATSTGGTQETQYF.

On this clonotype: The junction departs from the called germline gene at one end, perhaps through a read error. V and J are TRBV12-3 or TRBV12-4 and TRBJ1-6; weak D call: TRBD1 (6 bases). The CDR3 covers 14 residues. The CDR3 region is CAGSGQRIGSPLHF. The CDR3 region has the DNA TGTGCCGGCAGCGGACAGCGTATAGGGTCACCCCTCCACTTT.

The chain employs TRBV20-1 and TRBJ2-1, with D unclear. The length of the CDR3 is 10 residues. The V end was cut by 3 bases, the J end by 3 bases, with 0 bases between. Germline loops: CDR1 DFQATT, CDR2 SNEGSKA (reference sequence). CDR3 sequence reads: CSASYNEQFF. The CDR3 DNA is TGCAGTGCTAGCTACAATGAGCAGTTCTTC.

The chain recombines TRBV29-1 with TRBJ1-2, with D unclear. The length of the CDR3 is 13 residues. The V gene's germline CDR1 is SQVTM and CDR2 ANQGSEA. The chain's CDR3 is CAMTSGELYGYTF. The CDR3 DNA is TGCGCCATGACATCAGGAGAGCTCTATGGCTACACCTTC.

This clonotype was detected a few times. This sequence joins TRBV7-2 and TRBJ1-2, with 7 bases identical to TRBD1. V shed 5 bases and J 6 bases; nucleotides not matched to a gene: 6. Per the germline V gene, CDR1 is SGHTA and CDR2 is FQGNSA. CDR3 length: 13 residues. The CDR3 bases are TGTGCCAGCAGCCAGGGACAGACTCATGGCTACACCTTC. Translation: CASSQGQTHGYTF.

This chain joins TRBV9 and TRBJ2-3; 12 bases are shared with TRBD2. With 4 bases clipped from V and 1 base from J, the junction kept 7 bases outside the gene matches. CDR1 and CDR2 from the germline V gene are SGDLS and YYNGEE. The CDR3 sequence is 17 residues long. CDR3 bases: TGTGCCAGCAGCCCTGGACTAGCGGGGTCTCGCACAGATACGCAGTATTTT. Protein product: CASSPGLAGSRTDTQYF.

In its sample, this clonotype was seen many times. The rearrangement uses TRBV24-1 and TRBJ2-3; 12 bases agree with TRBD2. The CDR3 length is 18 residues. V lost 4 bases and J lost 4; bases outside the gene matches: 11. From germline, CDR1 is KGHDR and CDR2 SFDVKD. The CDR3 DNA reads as TGTGCCACCAGTGACCCGCGACTAGCGGGAGTCAATTCAGATACGCAGTATTTT. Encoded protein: CATSDPRLAGVNSDTQYF.

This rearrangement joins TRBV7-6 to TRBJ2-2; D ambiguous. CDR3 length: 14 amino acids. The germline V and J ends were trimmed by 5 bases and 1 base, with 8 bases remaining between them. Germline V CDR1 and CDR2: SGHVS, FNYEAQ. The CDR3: CASSKGMNTGELFF. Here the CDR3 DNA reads TGTGCCAGCAGCAAAGGAATGAACACCGGGGAGCTGTTTTTT.

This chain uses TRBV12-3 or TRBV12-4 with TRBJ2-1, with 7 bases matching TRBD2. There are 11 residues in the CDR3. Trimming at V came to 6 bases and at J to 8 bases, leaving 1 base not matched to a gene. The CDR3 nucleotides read TGTGCCAGCAGCGGACTAGATGAGCAGTTCTTC. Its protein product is CASSGLDEQFF.

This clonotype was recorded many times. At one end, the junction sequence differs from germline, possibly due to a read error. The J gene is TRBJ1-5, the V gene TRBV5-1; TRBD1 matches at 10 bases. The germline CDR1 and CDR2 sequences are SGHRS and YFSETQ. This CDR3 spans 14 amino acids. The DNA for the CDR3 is TGTGCCAGCAGTTTAGGGACAGGGGACCAGCCCCAGCATTTT. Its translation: CASSLGTGDQPQHF. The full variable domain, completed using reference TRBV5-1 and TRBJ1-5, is KAGVTQTPRYLIKTRGQQVTLSCSPISGHRSVSWYQQTPGQGLQFLFEYFSETQRNKGNFPGRFSGRQFSNSRSEMNVSTLELGDSALYLCASSLGTGDQPQHFGDGTRLSIL.

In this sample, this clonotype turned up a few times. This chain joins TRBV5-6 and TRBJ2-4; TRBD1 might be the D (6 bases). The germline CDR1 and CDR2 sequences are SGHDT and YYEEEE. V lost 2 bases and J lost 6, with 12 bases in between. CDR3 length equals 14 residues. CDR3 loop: CASSLQGTLNIQYF. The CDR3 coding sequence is TGTGCCAGCAGCTTACAGGGAACATTAAACATTCAGTACTTC.

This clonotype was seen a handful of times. The CDR3 sequence: CALRESTDTQYF. In DNA, the CDR3 is TGTGCCTTGAGGGAATCCACAGATACGCAGTATTTT. The rearrangement joins TRBV30 to TRBJ2-3; weak D call: TRBD2 (5 bases). Per the germline V gene, CDR1 is GTSNPN and CDR2 is SVGIG (reference sequence). V was cut by 7 bases and J by 2 bases, with 10 bases left in between. The CDR3 runs to 12 residues.

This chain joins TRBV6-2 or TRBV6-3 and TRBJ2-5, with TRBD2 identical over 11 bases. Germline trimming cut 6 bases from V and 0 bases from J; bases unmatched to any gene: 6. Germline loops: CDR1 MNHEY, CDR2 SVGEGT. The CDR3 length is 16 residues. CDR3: CASRSSGGGHQETQYF. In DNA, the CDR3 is TGTGCCAGCAGGAGTAGCGGGGGGGGTCACCAAGAGACCCAGTACTTC.

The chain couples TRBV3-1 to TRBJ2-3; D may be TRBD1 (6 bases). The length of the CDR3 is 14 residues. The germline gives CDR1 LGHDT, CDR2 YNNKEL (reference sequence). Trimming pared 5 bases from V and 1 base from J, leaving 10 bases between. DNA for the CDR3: TGTGCCAGCAGCGCACGGACAGGCACAGATACGCAGTATTTT. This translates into CASSARTGTDTQYF.